One and the same sample provided the 2 T cell receptor beta chains below, sequenced in a study of CD8+ T cells in alopecia areata. Reverse transcribed after extraction, RNA yielded cDNA as the sequencing template. The protocol was immunoSEQ multiplex PCR, while the TCRdb copy is restricted to in-frame clones and leaves out a portion. The sample lists about 220,000 clones; under 60% were seen once. Specified treatment: oral pan-JAK inhibitor, 5-10 mg twice daily. Sequences were derived from CD4+ T cells sorted from blood, sampled at week 4, from a patient treated with tofacitinib. Source of these receptors: a human donor with alopecia areata.

CDR3 in DNA: TGCGCCAGCAGCACTAGCGGGGCGAGCACAGATACGCAGTATTTT. This gives the protein CASSTSGASTDTQYF. The chain couples TRBV5-1 to TRBJ2-3, with 10 positions matching TRBD2. After removal of 4 bases from V and 0 bases from J, the junction contained 2 bases not matched to a gene. The germline gives CDR1 SGHRS, CDR2 YFSETQ. The CDR3 sequence is 15 residues long.

The chain has TRBV11-2 and TRBJ2-7; 8 bases match TRBD1. The germline CDR1 and CDR2 sequences are SGHAT and FQNNGV. V was clipped by 1 base and J by 4 bases; unmatched bases: 0. This CDR3 region has 13 residues. Here the CDR3 reads CASSLGDRYEQYF. Here the CDR3 DNA reads TGTGCCAGCAGCTTAGGGGACAGGTACGAGCAGTACTTC.